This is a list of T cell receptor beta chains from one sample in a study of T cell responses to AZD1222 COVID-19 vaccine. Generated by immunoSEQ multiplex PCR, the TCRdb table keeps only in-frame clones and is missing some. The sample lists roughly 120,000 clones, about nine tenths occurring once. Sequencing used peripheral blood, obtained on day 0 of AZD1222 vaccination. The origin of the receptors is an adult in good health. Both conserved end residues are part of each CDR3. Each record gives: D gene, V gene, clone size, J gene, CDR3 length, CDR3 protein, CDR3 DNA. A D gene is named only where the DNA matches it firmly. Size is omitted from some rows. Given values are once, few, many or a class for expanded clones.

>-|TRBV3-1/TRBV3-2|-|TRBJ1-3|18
CASSPMRLTWGSGNTIYF
TGTGCCAGCAGCCCAATGCGATTAACGTGGGGATCTGGAAACACCATATATTTT
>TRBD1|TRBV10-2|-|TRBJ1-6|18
CASSEGRQGDSYNSPLHF
TGCGCCAGCAGTGAGGGTAGACAGGGAGACTCCTATAATTCACCCCTCCACTTT
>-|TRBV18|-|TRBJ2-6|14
CASSQEAGANVLTF
TGTGCCAGCTCACAAGAAGCCGGGGCCAACGTCCTGACTTTC
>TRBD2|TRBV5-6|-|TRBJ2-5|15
CASSLAGLAQETQYF
TGTGCCAGCAGCTTGGCGGGACTAGCACAAGAGACCCAGTACTTC
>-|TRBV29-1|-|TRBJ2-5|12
CSVVRSGETQYF
TGCAGCGTTGTTCGTAGTGGGGAGACCCAGTACTTC
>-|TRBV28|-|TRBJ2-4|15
CASSLNGLAKNIQYF
TGTGCCAGCAGTTTGAACGGGCTAGCCAAAAACATTCAGTACTTC
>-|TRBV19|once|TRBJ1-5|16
CASSLIPSGGVWPQHF
TGTGCCAGTAGCCTAATCCCCTCCGGGGGCGTCTGGCCCCAGCATTTT
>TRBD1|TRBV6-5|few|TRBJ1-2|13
CASSIGTGGGYTF
TGTGCCAGCAGCATCGGGACAGGGGGAGGCTACACCTTC
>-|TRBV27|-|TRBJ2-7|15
CASSPSPQGTGEQYF
TGTGCCAGCAGTCCCTCACCCCAGGGAACAGGCGAGCAGTACTTC
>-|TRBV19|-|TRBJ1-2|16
CASSREKSLSFYGYTF
TGTGCCAGTAGCCGAGAGAAGAGCCTCTCCTTCTATGGCTACACCTTC
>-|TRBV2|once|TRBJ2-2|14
CASSPMGNTGELFF
TGTGCCAGCAGTCCTATGGGGAACACCGGGGAGCTGTTTTTT
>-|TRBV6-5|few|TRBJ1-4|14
CASGGGGDNEKLFF
TGTGCCAGCGGGGGGGGAGGGGATAATGAAAAACTGTTTTTT
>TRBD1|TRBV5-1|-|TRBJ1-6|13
CASRTGENSPLHF
TGCGCCAGCAGGACAGGGGAGAATTCACCCCTCCACTTT
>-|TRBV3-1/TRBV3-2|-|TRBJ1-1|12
CASSQGRGGAFF
TGTGCCAGCAGCCAAGGTCGGGGGGGAGCTTTCTTT
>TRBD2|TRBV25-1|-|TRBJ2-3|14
CASGPAGGMDTQYF
TGTGCCAGCGGACCCGCGGGGGGGATGGATACGCAGTATTTT
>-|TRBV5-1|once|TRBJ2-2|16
CASSLIGLQEAGELFF
TGCGCCAGCAGCTTGATAGGGTTACAGGAGGCCGGGGAGCTGTTTTTT
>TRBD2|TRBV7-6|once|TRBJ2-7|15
CASSPGLAGLGEQYF
TGTGCCAGCAGCCCCGGACTAGCGGGCCTGGGCGAGCAGTACTTC
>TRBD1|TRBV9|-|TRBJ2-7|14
CASSVGRTGAEQYF
TGTGCCAGCAGCGTAGGAAGGACAGGGGCCGAGCAGTACTTC
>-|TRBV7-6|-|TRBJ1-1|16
CASSSQGGRVNTEAFF
TGTGCCAGCAGCTCCCAAGGCGGGCGTGTGAACACTGAAGCTTTCTTT
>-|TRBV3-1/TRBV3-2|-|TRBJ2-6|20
CASSQRAQSWPSSGANVLTF
TGTGCCAGCAGTCAAAGAGCCCAGTCCTGGCCGAGCTCTGGGGCCAACGTCCTGACTTTC
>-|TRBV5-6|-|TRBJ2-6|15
CASSFEGPGANVLTF
TGTGCCAGCAGCTTTGAGGGGCCTGGGGCCAACGTCCTGACTTTC
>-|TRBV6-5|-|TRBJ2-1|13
CASSYDAENEQFF
TGTGCCAGCAGTTACGATGCAGAGAATGAGCAGTTCTTC
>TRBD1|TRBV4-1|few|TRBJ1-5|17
CASSQGTVAGGHQPQHF
TGCGCCAGCAGCCAGGGGACAGTCGCGGGGGGTCATCAGCCCCAGCATTTT